Detailed here is one TCR beta chain. Recruitment covered 20 to 25 US areas and drew participants whose ages spanned about 18 to 90 years. Some clones are missing from TCRdb's copy, which holds only in-frame ones; the method was immunoSEQ multiplex PCR. The data hold about 250,000 clones, with around nine tenths observed a single time. The sample originates from a study of blood T cell repertoires in COVID-19. CDR1 LGHDT and CDR2 YNNKEL come from the germline V gene (reference sequence). V lost 4 bases to trimming and J lost 6 bases, with 15 bases between them. The CDR3 is made up of 14 amino acids. The chain carries TRBV3-1 (or the pseudogene TRBV3-2) and TRBJ2-5; D may be TRBD2 (5 bases). The sequence was obtained from a woman younger than 35 who had recovered from COVID-19. The specimen was PBMCs or T cells enriched from blood (not recorded which). This CDR3 is CASSPRALWKTQYF. CDR3 sequence (DNA): TGTGCCAGCAGCCCGCGGGCCCTCTGGAAGACCCAGTACTTC.